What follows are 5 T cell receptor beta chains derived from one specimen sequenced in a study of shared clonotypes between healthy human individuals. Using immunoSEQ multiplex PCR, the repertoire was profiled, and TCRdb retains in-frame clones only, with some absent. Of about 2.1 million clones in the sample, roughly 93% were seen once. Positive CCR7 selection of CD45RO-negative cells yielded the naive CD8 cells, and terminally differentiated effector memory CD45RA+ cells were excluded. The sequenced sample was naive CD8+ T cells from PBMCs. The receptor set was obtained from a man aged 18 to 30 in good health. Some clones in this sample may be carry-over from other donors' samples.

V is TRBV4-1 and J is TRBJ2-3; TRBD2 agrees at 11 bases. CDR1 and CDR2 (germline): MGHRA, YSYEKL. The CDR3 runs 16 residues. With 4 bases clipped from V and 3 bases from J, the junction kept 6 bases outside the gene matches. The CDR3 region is CASSRIAGGQTDTQYF. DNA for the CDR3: TGCGCCAGCAGCCGAATAGCGGGAGGGCAAACAGATACGCAGTATTTT.

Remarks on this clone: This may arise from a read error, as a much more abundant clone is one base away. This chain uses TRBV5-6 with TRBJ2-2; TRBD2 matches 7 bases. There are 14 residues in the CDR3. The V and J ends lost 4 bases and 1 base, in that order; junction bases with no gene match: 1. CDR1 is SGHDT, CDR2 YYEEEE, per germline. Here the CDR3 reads CASSVAGNTGELFF. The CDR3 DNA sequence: TGTGCCAGCAGCGTAGCGGGGAACACCGGGGAGCTGTTTTTT.

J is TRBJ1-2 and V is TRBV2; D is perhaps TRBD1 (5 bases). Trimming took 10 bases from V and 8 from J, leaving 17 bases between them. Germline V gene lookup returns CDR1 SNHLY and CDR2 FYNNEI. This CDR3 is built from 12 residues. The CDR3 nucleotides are TGTGCCACCACAGGCCCCCTTGTCGGCTACACCTTC. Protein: CATTGPLVGYTF.

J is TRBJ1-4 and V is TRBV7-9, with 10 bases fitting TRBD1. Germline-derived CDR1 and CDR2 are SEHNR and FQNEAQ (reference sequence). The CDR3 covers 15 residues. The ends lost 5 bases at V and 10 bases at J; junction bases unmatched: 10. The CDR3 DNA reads TGTGCCAGCAGCGTAGACAGGGGGCGACCGGGAAAACTGTTTTTT. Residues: CASSVDRGRPGKLFF.

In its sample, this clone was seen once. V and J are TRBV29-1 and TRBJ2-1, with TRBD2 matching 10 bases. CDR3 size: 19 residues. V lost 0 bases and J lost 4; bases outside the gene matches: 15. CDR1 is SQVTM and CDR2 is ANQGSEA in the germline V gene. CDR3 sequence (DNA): TGCAGCGTTGAAGATCGTGGTTTAGCGGGAGGAGTATCATACAATGAGCAGTTCTTC. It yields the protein CSVEDRGLAGGVSYNEQFF.